This TCR beta chain was obtained from a study of long-term antiretroviral therapy in people with HIV. Details on this clone: Antigen: not known.

Every donor had one or more pre-ART and two or more post-ART PBMC samples. Study outcomes and limitations: Older ART regimens were possibly in use when the blood was collected between the mid-2000s and the late 2010s. In HIV, the repertoires covered a tighter span of CDR3 lengths than in controls. Clonotypes expanded prior to ART showed repertoire dominance at all sampled time points.

It was version v3.0 of the immunoSEQ assay that was run at survey level. TCRdb keeps only in-frame clones here, not all; method: immunoSEQ multiplex PCR. The table includes around 7,000 clones, around 80% detected once. The specimen comprised unsorted PBMCs, sampled about 0.9 years before starting antiretroviral therapy. This sequence was found in a man in his forties with HIV.

The CDR3 loop reads CARTPDGSTDTQYF. For the CDR3, the DNA is TGTGCCCGCACACCAGACGGAAGCACAGATACGCAGTATTTT. V and J are TRBV2 and TRBJ2-3, with D unclear. CDR3 size: 14 residues. The V gene lost 11 bases and the J gene lost 0 bases, with 15 bases spanning the gap. Germline V gene sequence: CDR1 SNHLY, CDR2 FYNNEI.